The clone carrying this TCR beta chain was seen a few times. Starting material of about 480 ng total RNA yielded TCR beta cDNA via a constant-region primer. For TCR beta, libraries were produced by three nested multiplex PCR rounds using slightly modified ARM-PCR. TCRdb ran MiXCR on the multiplex PCR reads and lists one entry per CDR3 protein. The table lists nearly 200,000 distinct CDR3 sequences, about 65% of them singletons. The sample is drawn from a study of tumor-infiltrating lymphocytes in primary liver carcinoma. Background on the study: Surgeons treated the primary liver carcinoma of the patients by surgical resection.

Blood RNA originated from unsorted whole blood, with germline DNA additionally extracted. Material for sequencing was peripheral blood. The origin of this receptor is a woman in her fifties or sixties with primary liver carcinoma and hepatitis B virus infection.

In DNA form, the CDR3 reads TGTGCCAGCAGCTTAGTGAGGCAGGGGGCAGGAGATACGCAGTATTTT. This translates into CASSLVRQGAGDTQYF. The rearrangement links TRBV7-9 to TRBJ2-3, with 8 bases matching TRBD1. CDR3 length: 16 residues. Germline-derived CDR1 and CDR2 are SEHNR and FQNEAQ (reference sequence). After removal of 1 base from V and 5 bases from J, the junction contained 8 bases not matched to a gene.